This record looks at one T cell receptor (beta chain) sequence and its context. It lacks a known antigen. There are no base qualities to consult, and no much larger clone falls within one base. The cohort comprised approximately 700 healthy bone marrow donors. At the time of sampling, all cohort members were nominally healthy, though unrecorded immune exposures were likely present. The donor was CMV seropositive and was included in the group of approximately 310 seropositive cohort members. A peripheral blood sample was collected from each donor, and TCR beta sequencing was performed on peripheral blood mononuclear cells. Genomic DNA extraction from the blood cell samples was performed with the Qiagen DNeasy Blood Extraction Kit. This sample was included in a study of cytomegalovirus exposure and HLA in healthy donors listed by TCRdb under 2017. Concerning the study at large: An earlier analysis of some 500 of the donors reported 250 to 300 Gb of sequence data and some 100 million unique TCR beta sequences from about 200 million T cells. Using immunosequencing, the study profiled T cell repertoires from 666 subjects and related those repertoires to cytomegalovirus serostatus. Donor age, sex, ethnicity and CMV serostatus were compiled alongside the repertoire data. In addition to the first cohort of around 670 subjects, a separate validation cohort of 120 different subjects was used. In a later analysis, previously published TCR beta repertoires from about 670 donors were re-analyzed and high-resolution HLA genotyping was added so that TCR occurrence patterns could be studied. The study aimed to test whether signatures of past pathogen exposure could be identified by cataloging public T cell receptors. To predict cytomegalovirus infection status, the study combined high-throughput TCR immunosequencing, statistical association of individual TCRs with disease status, and machine learning. Of the 300 to 500 genotyped donors, 75% to 85% were placed in the genetic ancestry cluster associated with self-reported Caucasian donors. In a later genetic analysis, genome-wide SNP genotypes for about three fifths of the roughly 670 donors were used, and that subset was treated as a discovery cohort. Approximately 300 gigabases of sequencing data and 70 million to 100 million unique TCR sequences made up an early release that covered under 750 HLA-typed donors. The number of donors typed differed by locus, with about 629-630 for A, B, C, DRB1 and DQB1, roughly 520 for DQA1, 600 to 610 for DPA1, and roughly 450 for DPB1. In an earlier analysis of roughly 600 of the donors, high-throughput TCR beta sequencing was used to judge whether each TCR beta V gene segment behaved as functional or pseudogenic. HLA typing included class I and class II loci at four-digit resolution. All discovery cohort repertoires had been generated using a single sequencing platform. Across some 400 genotyped donors of the cohort, an average of about 250,000 unique TCR beta nucleotide sequences per donor were sequenced, and around 20% of those sequences were non-productive. Roughly 5 DR-DQ haplotypes were handled as single units for association and clustering because linkage in the cohort was strong. Rather than using new phenotypic data, the later analysis identified candidate immune exposures from TCR beta sequences and from how often those sequences occurred across donors. Findings and caveats that apply to the study as a whole: Correlated functional status among segregating V segments might be attributable to linkage disequilibrium, but an unknown experimental factor could not be ruled out. A further reported finding was that TCR beta sequences accurately predicted the HLA-A and HLA-B alleles for most subjects in the first cohort. Three of the identified cytomegalovirus-associated TCR beta chains were confirmed in vitro to be specific for cytomegalovirus antigens. In a later genetic analysis, a missense DCLRE1C variant was associated with V-gene and J-gene trimming of TCR beta chains, and the association was replicated in an independent cohort. Because counts were too low, roughly 16 rarely observed V segments, including chromosome 9 orphons, were left out of the earlier analysis of approximately 500 of the donors. Most TCR sequences were observed very rarely across donors, whereas some public TCRs were present in many individuals. The study gave a list of roughly 150 TCR beta chains associated with cytomegalovirus. Some IMGT-functional V segments, including TRBV6-2 and TRBV6-3, could not be distinguished by the 87-base-pair reads and were therefore excluded. In this cohort, only TCR beta chains were sequenced, and detectable features were limited by the absence of alpha or paired-chain data. A later analysis found that HLA-associated TCR beta chains were more clonally expanded and had lower generation probabilities than equally common non-associated chains. In an earlier analysis of under 600 of the donors, most TCR beta V segments were observed in productive rearrangements about 87% or about 30% of the time, broadly matching IMGT annotations. CMV serostatus was the only immune exposure information available for the cohort. Because HLA typing was unavailable for some donors at each locus, only the typed subset was used in association tests. A later analysis associated 15,000 to 20,000 TCR beta sequences with specific HLA alleles at a false discovery rate of 0.05. The classifier was reported to diagnose cytomegalovirus status with high specificity and sensitivity in both the original cohort and the validation cohort. A cluster of highly shared sequence variants was judged likely to be a technical artifact of the sequencing pipeline. The authors suggested that the approach could potentially be extended to other disease states and immunological phenotypes. Most CMV-associated TCR beta chains appeared to be HLA-restricted in a later analysis, and the HLA associations seemed to be driven largely by CMV exposure. Assigning TCR associations to individual alleles was difficult when HLA alleles, especially DR and DQ, strongly co-occurred. Roughly uniform sequencing depth across donors was assumed in presence/absence analyses, although this assumption may not hold. According to a later analysis, parvovirus B19, influenza, CMV and Epstein-Barr virus appeared linked to several top co-occurrence clusters. In a later analysis, TCR association rates were found to vary across HLA loci, with the most associated TCRs seen for DRB1 alleles and the fewest for HLA-C alleles. A later genetic analysis reported fewer N-insertions in productive TCRs among donors in an Asian-associated ancestry cluster than the roughly 620-donor mean.

Libraries were made using the immunoSEQ multiplex PCR assay. A mixture of 60 forward primers for TCR Vbeta segments and 13 reverse primers for TCR Jbeta segments was used in the multiplex PCR. The CDR3 region of rearranged TCR beta genes was amplified from genomic DNA with a multiplex PCR assay. Amplified TCR beta libraries were sequenced as 87-base-pair reads on the Illumina HiSeq System. The paper's data handling went like this. A later analysis counted about 80 million unique TCR beta chains across the 550 to 750 repertoires, and around 12 million of these chains were shared by at least two donors. Raw reads were error-corrected and collapsed into unique sequences with a nearest-neighbor algorithm that merged closely related sequences to remove PCR and sequencing errors. Alignment of CDR3 sequences to IMGT reference sequences was used to assign V, D and J gene segments. For a sequence to be retained, a match of at least six nucleotides to both a V gene segment and a J gene segment was required. Rearrangements were called productive when the CDR3 lacked stop codons and stayed in frame with V and J; all others were non-productive. CDR3 was defined according to IMGT convention as the region running from the second conserved V-encoded cysteine to the conserved J-encoded phenylalanine. The earlier analysis of 500 to 750 of the donors excluded any sequence lacking an unambiguous match to a single V gene segment. An earlier analysis of almost 600 of the donors classified V segments as functional when productive rearrangements were above 56.7% and as segregating when the standard deviation between donors was above 5%. A statistical classification framework was built to diagnose cytomegalovirus status from the catalog of TCR beta chain sequences. A later analysis assigned V and J genes by comparing TCR nucleotide sequences with IMGT/GENE-DB human TR gene sequences. In a later analysis, CDR3 sequences and most-parsimonious VDJ recombination scenarios were assigned using the TCRdist pipeline. A later analysis defined each TCR beta chain by its CDR3 amino acid sequence plus V-gene family, and excluded reads lacking a unique V-gene family. In a later analysis, several hundred highly shared, low-generation-probability nucleotide sequences were removed to address suspected cross-contamination and a sequencing artifact. A later analysis calculated a clonal expansion index for each public chain from normalized within-repertoire ranks of inferred template counts. In a later analysis, generation probabilities were computed using a VDJ recombination model fitted to out-of-frame rearrangements, and the results were checked against IGoR. In a later analysis, TCR-TCR, TCR-HLA and TCR-CMV co-occurrence was scored with hypergeometric tests, and a repertoire-size bias correction was applied to TCR pairs. A later analysis estimated false discovery rates by permuting HLA or CMV assignments 20 times. In a later analysis, co-occurring TCRs were grouped using DBSCAN, with TCRdist sequence similarity added in when clustering inside HLA-allele-positive subsets. Repertoires with fewer than 30,000 or more than 120,000 public chains were left out of co-occurrence clustering, as were about 5 repertoires with anomalous nucleotide sharing. Drawn from immuneACCESS, this table holds only the in-frame rearrangements with V and J called that TCRdb kept. Clones are partly lost; checked studies trace under half to an unresolved V gene and leave the rest unexplained. The D gene and trimming were derived from the DNA, and the V and J assignments and clone size from that table. For this sample the table gives about 140,000 clones, of which approximately 78% were detected only once. The ten top clones hold about 2.5% of the sample.

CDR1 is given as SGHAT and CDR2 as FQDESV, both from the germline V gene (reference sequence). Its CDR3 holds 14 amino acids, cysteine through phenylalanine. The read is trimmed to its CDR3 DNA, 42 bases read in frame from base 1. Trimming takes 3 bases off V and 3 bases off J; junction bases not matched to a gene: 4. This clonotype was obtained from a woman under 30 in good health and CMV-seropositive. The chain couples TRBV11-1 to TRBJ1-2, and TRBD1 aligns with 7 junction nucleotides. Sequencing was carried out using PBMCs. The CDR3 loop reads CASSFLDRDYGYTF. The DNA reads TGTGCCAGCAGCTTCTTAGACAGGGACTATGGCTACACCTTC.